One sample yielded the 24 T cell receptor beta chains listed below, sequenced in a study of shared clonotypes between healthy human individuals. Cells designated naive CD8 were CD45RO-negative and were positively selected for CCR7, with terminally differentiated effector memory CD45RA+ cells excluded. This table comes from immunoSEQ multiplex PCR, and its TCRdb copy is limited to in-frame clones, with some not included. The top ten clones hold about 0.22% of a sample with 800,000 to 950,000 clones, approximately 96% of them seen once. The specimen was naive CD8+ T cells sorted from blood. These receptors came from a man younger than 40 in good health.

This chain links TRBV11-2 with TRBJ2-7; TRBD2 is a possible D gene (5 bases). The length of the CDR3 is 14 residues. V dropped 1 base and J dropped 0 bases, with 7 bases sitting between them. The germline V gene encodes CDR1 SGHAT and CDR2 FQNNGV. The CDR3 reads CASSLGGYSYEQYF. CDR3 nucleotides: TGTGCCAGCAGCTTAGGCGGGTACTCCTACGAGCAGTACTTC.

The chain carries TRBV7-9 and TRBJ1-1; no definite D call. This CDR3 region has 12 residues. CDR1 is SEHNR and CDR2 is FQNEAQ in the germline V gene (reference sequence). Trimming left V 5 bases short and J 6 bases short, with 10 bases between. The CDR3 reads CASSPSRAEAFF. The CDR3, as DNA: TGTGCCAGCAGCCCCAGTAGGGCTGAAGCTTTCTTT.

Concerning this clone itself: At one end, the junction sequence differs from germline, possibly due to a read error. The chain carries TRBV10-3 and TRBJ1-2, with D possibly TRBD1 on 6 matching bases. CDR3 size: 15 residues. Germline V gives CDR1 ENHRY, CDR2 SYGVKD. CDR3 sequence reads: CAISEPQGNFYRYTF. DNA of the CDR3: TGTGCCATCAGTGAACCCCAGGGGAATTTCTATCGCTACACCTTC.

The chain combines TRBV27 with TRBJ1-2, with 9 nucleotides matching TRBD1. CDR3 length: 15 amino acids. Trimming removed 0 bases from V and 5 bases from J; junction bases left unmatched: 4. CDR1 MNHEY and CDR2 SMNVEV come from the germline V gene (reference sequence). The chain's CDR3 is CASSLSTGGVYGYTF. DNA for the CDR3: TGTGCCAGCAGTTTATCGACAGGGGGAGTATATGGCTACACCTTC.

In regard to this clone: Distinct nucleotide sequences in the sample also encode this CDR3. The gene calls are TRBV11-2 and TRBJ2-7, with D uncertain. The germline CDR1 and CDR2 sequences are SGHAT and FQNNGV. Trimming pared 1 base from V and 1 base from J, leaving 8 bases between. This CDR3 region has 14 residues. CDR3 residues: CASSLASESYEQYF. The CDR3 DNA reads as TGTGCCAGCAGCTTAGCATCGGAATCCTACGAGCAGTACTTC.

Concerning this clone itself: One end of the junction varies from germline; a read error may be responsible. The DNA for the CDR3 is TGTGCCAGTAGCATACGAACCGGGACAGACCAATACTTC. It is translated as CASSIRTGTDQYF. This chain joins TRBV19 and TRBJ1-2; 7 bases are shared with TRBD1. Germline V gene data show CDR1 as LNHDA and CDR2 as SQIVND (reference sequence). The CDR3 extends over 13 amino acids.

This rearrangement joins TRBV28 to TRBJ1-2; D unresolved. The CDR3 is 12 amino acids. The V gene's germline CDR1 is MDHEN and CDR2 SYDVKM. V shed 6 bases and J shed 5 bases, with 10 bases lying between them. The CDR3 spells CASRALDYGYTF. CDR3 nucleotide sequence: TGTGCCAGCAGAGCCCTGGATTATGGCTACACCTTC.

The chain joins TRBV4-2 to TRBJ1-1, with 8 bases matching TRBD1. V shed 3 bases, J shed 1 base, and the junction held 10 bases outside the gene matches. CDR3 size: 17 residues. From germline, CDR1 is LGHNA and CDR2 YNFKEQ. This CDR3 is CASSQLPGQGENTEAFF. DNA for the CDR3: TGTGCCAGCAGCCAGTTACCCGGACAGGGCGAGAACACTGAAGCTTTCTTT.

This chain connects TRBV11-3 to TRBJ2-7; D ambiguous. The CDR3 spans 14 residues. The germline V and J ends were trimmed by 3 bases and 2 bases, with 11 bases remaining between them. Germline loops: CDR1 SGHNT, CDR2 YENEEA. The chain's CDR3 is CASSFRGRPYEQYF. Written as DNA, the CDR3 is TGTGCCAGCAGCTTCAGAGGCAGACCCTACGAGCAGTACTTC.

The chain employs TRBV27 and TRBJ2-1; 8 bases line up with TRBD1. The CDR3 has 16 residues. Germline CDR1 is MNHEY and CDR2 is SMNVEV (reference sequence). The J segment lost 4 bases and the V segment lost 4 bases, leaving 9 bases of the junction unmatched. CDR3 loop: CASSSSGTGSYNEQFF. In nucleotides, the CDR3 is TGTGCCAGCAGTTCCTCCGGGACAGGATCTTACAATGAGCAGTTCTTC.

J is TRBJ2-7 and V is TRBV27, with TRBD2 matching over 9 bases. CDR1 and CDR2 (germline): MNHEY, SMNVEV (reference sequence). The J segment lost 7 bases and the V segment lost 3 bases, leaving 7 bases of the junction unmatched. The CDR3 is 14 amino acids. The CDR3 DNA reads TGTGCCAGCAGTTTTGGGCTAGCGGGATTTGAGCAGTACTTC. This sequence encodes CASSFGLAGFEQYF.

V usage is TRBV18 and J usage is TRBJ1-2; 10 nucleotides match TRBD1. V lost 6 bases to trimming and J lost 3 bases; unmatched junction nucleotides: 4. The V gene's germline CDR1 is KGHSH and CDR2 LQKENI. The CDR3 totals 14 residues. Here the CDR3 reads CASSRGQGDYGYTF. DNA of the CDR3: TGTGCCAGCTCTCGCGGACAGGGGGACTATGGCTACACCTTC.

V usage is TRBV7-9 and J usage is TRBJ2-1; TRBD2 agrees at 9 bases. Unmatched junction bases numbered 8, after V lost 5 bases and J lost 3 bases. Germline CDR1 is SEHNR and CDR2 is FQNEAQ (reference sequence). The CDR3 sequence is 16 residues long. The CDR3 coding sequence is TGTGCCAGCAGCGCGAGCGGGAGGAAGTACTACAATGAGCAGTTCTTC. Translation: CASSASGRKYYNEQFF.

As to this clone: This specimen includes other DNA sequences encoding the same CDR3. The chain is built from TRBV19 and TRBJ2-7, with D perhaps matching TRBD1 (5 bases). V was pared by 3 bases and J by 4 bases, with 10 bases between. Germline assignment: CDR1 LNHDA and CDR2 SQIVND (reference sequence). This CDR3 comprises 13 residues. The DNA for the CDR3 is TGTGCCAGTAGTATTGGGGCCGGGTACGAGCAGTACTTC. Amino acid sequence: CASSIGAGYEQYF.

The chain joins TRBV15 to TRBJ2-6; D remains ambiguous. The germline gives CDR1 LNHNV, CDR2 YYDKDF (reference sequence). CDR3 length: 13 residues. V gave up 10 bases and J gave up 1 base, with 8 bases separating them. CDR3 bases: TGTGCCAGCCGAAGTTCTGGGGCCAACGTCCTGACTTTC. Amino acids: CASRSSGANVLTF.

CDR3 bases: TGCAGCGTTGGGGCAGACACTACCTACTATGGCTACACCTTC. It specifies CSVGADTTYYGYTF. The chain has TRBV29-1 and TRBJ1-2; D is ambiguous. Trimming removed 4 bases at V and 3 bases at J, with 15 bases between. This CDR3 spans 14 amino acids. Germline values: CDR1 SQVTM, CDR2 ANQGSEA.

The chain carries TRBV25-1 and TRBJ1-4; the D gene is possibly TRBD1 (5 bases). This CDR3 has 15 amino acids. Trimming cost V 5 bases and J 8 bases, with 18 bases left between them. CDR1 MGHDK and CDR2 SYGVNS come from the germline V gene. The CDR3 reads CASSPDRAGREKLFF. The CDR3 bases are TGTGCCAGCAGTCCTGATCGGGCAGGGCGAGAAAAACTGTTTTTT.

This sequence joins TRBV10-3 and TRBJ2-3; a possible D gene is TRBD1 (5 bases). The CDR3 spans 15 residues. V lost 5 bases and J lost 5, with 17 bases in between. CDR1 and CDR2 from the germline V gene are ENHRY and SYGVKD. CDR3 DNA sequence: TGTGCCATCAGTACGCGCGACGACCAGGGAGATACGCAGTATTTT. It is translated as CAISTRDDQGDTQYF.

The CDR3 reads CSVGYYGSGRVDEQFF. The DNA for the CDR3 is TGCAGCGTCGGGTATTACGGTAGCGGGAGGGTGGATGAGCAGTTCTTC. This chain links TRBV29-1 with TRBJ2-1; 11 nucleotides align to TRBD2. This CDR3 has 16 amino acids. Germline loops: CDR1 SQVTM, CDR2 ANQGSEA. J was trimmed by 8 bases and V by 6 bases; bases with no gene match: 15.

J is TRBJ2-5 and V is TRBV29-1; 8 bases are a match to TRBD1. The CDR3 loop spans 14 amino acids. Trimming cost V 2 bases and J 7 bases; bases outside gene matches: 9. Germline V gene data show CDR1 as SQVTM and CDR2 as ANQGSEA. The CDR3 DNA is TGCAGCGTTGAACCCAGGACAGGGTCTGGGACCCAGTACTTC. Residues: CSVEPRTGSGTQYF.

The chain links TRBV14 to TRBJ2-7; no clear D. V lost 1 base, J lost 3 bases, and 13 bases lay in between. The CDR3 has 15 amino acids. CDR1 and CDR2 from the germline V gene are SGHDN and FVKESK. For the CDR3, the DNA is TGTGCCAGCAGCCAAGGACGCGCGGATTACTACGAGCAGTACTTC. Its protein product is CASSQGRADYYEQYF.

This CDR3 reads CASSRERGREEKLFF. The CDR3 DNA is TGTGCCAGCAGTAGGGAGAGAGGGAGAGAAGAAAAACTGTTTTTT. The chain carries TRBV27 and TRBJ1-4; D gene uncertain. The CDR3 has 15 residues. V was pared by 5 bases and J by 8 bases, with 18 bases between. Germline V gene lookup returns CDR1 MNHEY and CDR2 SMNVEV (reference sequence). The full variable domain, rest sourced from reference TRBV27 and TRBJ1-4, is EAQVTQNPRYLITVTGKKLTVTCSQNMNHEYMSWYRQDPGLGLRQIYYSMNVEVTDKGDVPEGYKVSRKEKRNFPLILESPSPNQTSLYFCASSRERGREEKLFFGSGTQLSVL.

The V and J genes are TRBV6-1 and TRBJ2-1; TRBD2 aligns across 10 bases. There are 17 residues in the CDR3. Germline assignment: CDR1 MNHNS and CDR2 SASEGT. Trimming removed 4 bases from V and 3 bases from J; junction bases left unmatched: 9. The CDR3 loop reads CASSGYWGTSDYNEQFF. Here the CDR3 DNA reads TGTGCCAGCAGTGGTTACTGGGGGACTAGCGACTACAATGAGCAGTTCTTC.

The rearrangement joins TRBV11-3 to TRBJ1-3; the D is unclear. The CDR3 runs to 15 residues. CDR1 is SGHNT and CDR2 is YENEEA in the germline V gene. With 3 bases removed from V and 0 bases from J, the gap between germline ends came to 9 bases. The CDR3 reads CASSFLGCSGNTIYF. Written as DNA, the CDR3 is TGTGCCAGCAGCTTTCTCGGGTGCTCTGGAAACACCATATATTTT.